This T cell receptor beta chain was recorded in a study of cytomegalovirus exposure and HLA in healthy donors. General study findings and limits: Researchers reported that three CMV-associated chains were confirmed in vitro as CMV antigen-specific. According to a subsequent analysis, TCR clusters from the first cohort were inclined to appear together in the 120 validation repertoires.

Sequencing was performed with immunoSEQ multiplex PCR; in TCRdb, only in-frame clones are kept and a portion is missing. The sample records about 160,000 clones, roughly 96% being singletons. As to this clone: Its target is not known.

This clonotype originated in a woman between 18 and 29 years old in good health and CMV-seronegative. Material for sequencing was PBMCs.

CDR3 coding DNA: TGTGCCAGCAGTTTAACCTATCGGCGGTGGATACAGGGCGGTAATGCGGTTAACACCGGGGAGCTGTTTTTT. It encodes CASSLTYRRWIQGGNAVNTGELFF. The chain has TRBV27 and TRBJ2-2, with a tentative D call TRBD1 (6 bases). CDR1 and CDR2 from the germline V gene are MNHEY and SMNVEV (reference sequence). V was cut by 2 bases and J by 2 bases, with 36 bases left in between. This CDR3 comprises 24 residues.